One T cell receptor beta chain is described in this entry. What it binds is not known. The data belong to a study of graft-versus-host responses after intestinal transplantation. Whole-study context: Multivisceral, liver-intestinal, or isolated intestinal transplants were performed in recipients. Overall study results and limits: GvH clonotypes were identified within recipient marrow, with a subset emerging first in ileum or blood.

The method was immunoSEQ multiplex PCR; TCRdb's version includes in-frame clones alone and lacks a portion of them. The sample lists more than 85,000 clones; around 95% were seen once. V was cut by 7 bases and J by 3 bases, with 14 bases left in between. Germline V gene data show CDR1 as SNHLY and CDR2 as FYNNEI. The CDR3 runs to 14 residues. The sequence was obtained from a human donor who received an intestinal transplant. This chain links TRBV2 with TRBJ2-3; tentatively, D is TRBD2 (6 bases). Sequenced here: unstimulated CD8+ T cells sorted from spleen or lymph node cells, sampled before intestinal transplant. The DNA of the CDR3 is TGTGCCAGCACCCCTGAAGGAGGGACAGATACGCAGTATTTT. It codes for CASTPEGGTDTQYF.